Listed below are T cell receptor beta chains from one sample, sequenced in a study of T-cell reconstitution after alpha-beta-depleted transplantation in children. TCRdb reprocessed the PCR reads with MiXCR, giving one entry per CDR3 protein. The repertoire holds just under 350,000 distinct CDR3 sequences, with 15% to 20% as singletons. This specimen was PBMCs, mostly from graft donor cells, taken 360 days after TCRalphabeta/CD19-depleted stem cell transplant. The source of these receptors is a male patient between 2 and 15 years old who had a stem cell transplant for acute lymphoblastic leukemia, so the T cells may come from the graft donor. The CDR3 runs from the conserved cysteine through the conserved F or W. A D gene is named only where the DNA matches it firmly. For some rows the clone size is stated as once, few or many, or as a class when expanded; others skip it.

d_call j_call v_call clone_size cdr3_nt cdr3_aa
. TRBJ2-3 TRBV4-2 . TGTGCCAGCAGCCAAGATCGATCGAGGACAGATACGCAGTATTTT CASSQDRSRTDTQYF
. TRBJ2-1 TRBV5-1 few TGCGCCAGCAGCTTGGTTTCGCAGGTGTCCAATGAGCAGTTCTTC CASSLVSQVSNEQFF
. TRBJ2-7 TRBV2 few TGTGCCAGCTTCAGCACAGGCCCCTACGAGCAGTACTTC CASFSTGPYEQYF
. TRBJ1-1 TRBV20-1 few TGCAGTGCTAGGAATTATAACAGGCAATTCACTGAAGCTTTCTTT CSARNYNRQFTEAFF
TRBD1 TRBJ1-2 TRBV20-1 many TGCAGTGCTAGAGAATCGACAGGGTGGAATGGCTACACCTTC CSARESTGWNGYTF
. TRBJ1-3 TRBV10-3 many TGTGCCATTCTTAACACCCTCTCTGGAAACACCATATATTTT CAILNTLSGNTIYF
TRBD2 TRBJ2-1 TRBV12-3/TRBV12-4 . TGTGCCAGCAGTCTCACAGCGGGAGTTTCGTACAATGAGCAGTTCTTC CASSLTAGVSYNEQFF
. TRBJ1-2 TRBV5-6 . TGTGCCAGCGCTGACGGGGTCGGAGCTAACTATGGCTACACCTTC CASADGVGANYGYTF
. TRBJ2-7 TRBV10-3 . TGTGCCATGGGCCCCGGGCCAGTCTACGAGCAGTACTTC CAMGPGPVYEQYF
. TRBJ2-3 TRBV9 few TGTGCCAGCAGCTCAGGACCAGTTACAGATACGCAGTATTTT CASSSGPVTDTQYF
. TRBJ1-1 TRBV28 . TGTGCCAGCAGCGTGCGGGGCTTTAGGGGGAACACTGAAGCTTTCTTT CASSVRGFRGNTEAFF
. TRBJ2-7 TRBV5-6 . TGTGCCAGCAGCTTGGGGGAGGTACCAAGGGAGCAGTACTTC CASSLGEVPREQYF
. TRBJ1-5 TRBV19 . TGTGCCAGTAGTATTCTCACAGGGACGGACCAGCCCCAGCATTTT CASSILTGTDQPQHF
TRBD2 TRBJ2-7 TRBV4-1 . TGCGCCAGCAGCCACCTGTGGCGGGGGAAATCGAGCGTCGAGCAGTACTTC CASSHLWRGKSSVEQYF
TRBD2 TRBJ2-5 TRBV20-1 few TGCAGTGCCCCCCTGGGTACGGGGGGACTCCAAGAGACCCAGTACTTC CSAPLGTGGLQETQYF
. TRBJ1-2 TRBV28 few TGTGCCAGCAGTCTTACAGGGACCGCTAACTATGGCTACACCTTC CASSLTGTANYGYTF
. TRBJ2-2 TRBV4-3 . TGCGCCAGCAGCCAAGTATACCGACTAAACACCGGGGAGCTGTTTTTT CASSQVYRLNTGELFF
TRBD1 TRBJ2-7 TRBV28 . TGTGCCAGCAGCTTCGCCGGGACAGTCAGCTACGAGCAGTACTTC CASSFAGTVSYEQYF
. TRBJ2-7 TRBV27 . TGTGCCAGCAGTCGGGGTGGGGGGCACAGGTCCTCCTACGAGCAGTACTTC CASSRGGGHRSSYEQYF
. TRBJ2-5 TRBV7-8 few TGTGCCAGCAGCTTAGGCCAGACCCAGTACTTC CASSLGQTQYF
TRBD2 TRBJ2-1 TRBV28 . TGTGCCAGCAGTTTATCTGTGGCTAGCGGGAGGAATGAGCAGTTCTTC CASSLSVASGRNEQFF
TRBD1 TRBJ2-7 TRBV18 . TGTGCCAGCTCACCAGGGACAGGCCCATCCTACGAGCAGTACTTC CASSPGTGPSYEQYF
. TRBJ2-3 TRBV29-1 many TGCAGCGTTGGGTGGACAGATACGCAGTATTTT CSVGWTDTQYF
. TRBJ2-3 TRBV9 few TGTGCCAGCAGCGTAGCTCCTAGGGCCACAGATACGCAGTATTTT CASSVAPRATDTQYF